These 26 T cell receptor beta chains share one sample of origin, sequenced in a study of regulatory and conventional T cells in RAG deficiency. Blood CD4+ CD25-high CD127-low regulatory T cells supplied the genomic DNA template. TCRdb's copy holds only in-frame clones and misses some; the assay was immunoSEQ multiplex PCR. The sample holds about 19,000 clones, approximately 88% seen once. This same sample was also part of a study on regulatory T cells. That source reports: The PCR used 52 TRBV and 13 TRBJ primers.

Specimen: Tregs sorted from blood. These receptors were obtained from a human donor in good health.

The rearrangement joins TRBV15 to TRBJ1-2; the D is unclear. The ends were cut back, 1 base at V and 5 bases at J, with 8 bases in the middle. CDR1 is LNHNV and CDR2 is YYDKDF in the germline V gene (reference sequence). This CDR3 comprises 13 residues. CDR3 nucleotides: TGTGCCACCAGCAGAGGTACAGAGTATGGCTACACCTTC. Translation gives CATSRGTEYGYTF.

J is TRBJ1-2 and V is TRBV30; TRBD1 matches at 9 bases. V shed 0 bases and J 3 bases; nucleotides not matched to a gene: 5. There are 15 residues in the CDR3. Germline CDR1 is GTSNPN and CDR2 is SVGIG (reference sequence). The CDR3 nucleotides read TGTGCCTGGAGTGTACTTCGGACAGGGGACTATGGCTACACCTTC. It is translated as CAWSVLRTGDYGYTF.

V usage is TRBV6-1 and J usage is TRBJ1-2, with unresolved D. Germline assignment: CDR1 MNHNS and CDR2 SASEGT. This CDR3 contains 13 residues. The V end lost 0 bases, the J end lost 5 bases, and 7 bases lay between the germline ends. The CDR3 DNA reads TGTGCCAGCAGTGAAGCGTTCAGTTATGGCTACACCTTC. Protein: CASSEAFSYGYTF.

The gene calls are TRBV10-3 and TRBJ2-3; D is uncertain. There are 11 residues in the CDR3. The V end lost 3 bases, the J end lost 6 bases, and 4 bases lay between the germline ends. From germline, CDR1 is ENHRY and CDR2 SYGVKD. CDR3 residues: CAISDMDTQYF. The CDR3 DNA is TGTGCCATCAGTGATATGGATACGCAGTATTTT.

The V and J genes are TRBV6-4 and TRBJ2-1, with 8 positions matching TRBD2. CDR1 and CDR2 from the germline V gene are MRHNA and SNTAGT. Trimming took 8 bases from V and 0 from J; bases not matched to a gene: 6. This CDR3 is 15 amino acids long. Here the CDR3 reads CASRAGASSYNEQFF. The CDR3 region has the DNA TGTGCCAGCCGAGCGGGAGCGAGCTCCTACAATGAGCAGTTCTTC.

The chain combines TRBV7-9 with TRBJ1-4; D is perhaps TRBD1 (6 bases). Trimming cost V 2 bases and J 2 bases, with 6 bases left between them. CDR1 and CDR2 from the germline V gene are SEHNR and FQNEAQ (reference sequence). The CDR3 consists of 14 residues. CDR3 in amino acids: CASSLTGTNEKLFF. The CDR3 DNA follows: TGTGCCAGCAGCTTAACAGGGACTAATGAAAAACTGTTTTTT.

The chain recombines TRBV7-8 with TRBJ2-7; 9 nucleotides line up with TRBD2. The germline gives CDR1 SGHVS, CDR2 FQNEAQ. Trimming at V came to 0 bases and at J to 3 bases, leaving 3 bases not matched to a gene. The CDR3 spans 15 residues. The CDR3 DNA is TGTGCCAGCAGCTTAGCTCTAGCGGGGCGCTACGAGCAGTACTTC. This gives the protein CASSLALAGRYEQYF.

The genes are TRBV9 and TRBJ2-2; D is uncertain. Trimming shortened V by 0 bases and J by 5 bases, and 11 bases separated the two germline ends. Germline lookup yields CDR1 SGDLS and CDR2 YYNGEE. This CDR3 spans 15 amino acids. Here the CDR3 reads CASSVASSYTGELFF. The CDR3 bases are TGTGCCAGCAGCGTAGCTTCTAGTTATACCGGGGAGCTGTTTTTT.

The genes are TRBV19 and TRBJ2-1; tentatively, D is TRBD1 (6 bases). The CDR3 extends over 14 amino acids. V gave up 10 bases and J gave up 3 bases, with 16 bases separating them. CDR1 is LNHDA and CDR2 is SQIVND in the germline V gene (reference sequence). CDR3 nucleotides: TGTGCCACCGGGCAGGGGAGACTCTACAATGAGCAGTTCTTC. Its translation: CATGQGRLYNEQFF.

This clone has just one count. The rearrangement links TRBV1 to TRBJ2-1; the D call of TRBD2 is as the table states it, not checked on the DNA. TRBV1 is designated a pseudogene. There are 17 residues in the CDR3. The CDR3 DNA follows: TGCACCAGCAGCCAGAGGACTAGCGGGCCAATCTACAATGAGCAGTTCTTC. Translation gives CTSSQRTSGPIYNEQFF.

The chain links TRBV30 to TRBJ1-2; D call uncertain. CDR3 length: 13 amino acids. V was trimmed by 0 bases and J by 2 bases, leaving 7 bases between them. Germline assignment: CDR1 GTSNPN and CDR2 SVGIG (reference sequence). CDR3 residues: CAWSVSPNYGYTF. The CDR3 DNA reads TGTGCCTGGAGTGTAAGTCCGAACTATGGCTACACCTTC.

V is TRBV7-8 and J is TRBJ2-1, with D perhaps TRBD2 (6 bases). This CDR3 comprises 14 residues. The V end lost 5 bases, the J end lost 9 bases, and 17 bases lay between the germline ends. Looked up from germline, CDR1 is SGHVS and CDR2 is FQNEAQ. CDR3 region: CASSPTSASAEQFF. CDR3 DNA sequence: TGTGCCAGCAGCCCTACCTCGGCTAGCGCTGAGCAGTTCTTC.

The chain couples TRBV7-6 to TRBJ2-1, with TRBD2 matching over 9 bases. The CDR3 extends over 15 amino acids. The V gene's germline CDR1 is SGHVS and CDR2 FNYEAQ. V was pared by 2 bases and J by 7 bases, with 6 bases of the junction left unmatched. CDR3 amino acids: CASSLSGGGENEQFF. In nucleotides, the CDR3 is TGTGCCAGCAGCTTATCGGGCGGGGGGGAGAATGAGCAGTTCTTC.

The chain employs TRBV7-9 and TRBJ2-4, with TRBD2 identical over 10 bases. This CDR3 spans 15 amino acids. CDR1 is SEHNR, CDR2 FQNEAQ, per germline (reference sequence). V lost 5 bases and J lost 4; bases outside the gene matches: 5. CDR3 nucleotide sequence: TGTGCCAGCAGCAGCGGACTAGCGGCTAAAAACATTCAGTACTTC. Translation: CASSSGLAAKNIQYF.

CDR3 bases: TGTGCCAGCAGCAGAGGGACAGGGAAGGACACTGAAGCTTTCTTT. Translation gives CASSRGTGKDTEAFF. The chain joins TRBV7-9 to TRBJ1-1; 9 bases map to TRBD1. This CDR3 has 15 amino acids. With V trimmed by 5 bases and J by 3 bases, 7 bases remained unmatched. From germline, CDR1 is SEHNR and CDR2 FQNEAQ (reference sequence).

V usage is TRBV18 and J usage is TRBJ2-7, with D uncertain. CDR1 and CDR2 (germline): KGHSH, LQKENI. The V and J ends lost 1 base and 3 bases respectively, with 13 bases between them. This CDR3 comprises 15 residues. CDR3 residues: CASSPRQERRYEQYF. In DNA form, the CDR3 reads TGTGCCAGCTCACCACGGCAGGAGAGACGCTACGAGCAGTACTTC.

The rearrangement joins TRBV18 to TRBJ2-7, with a tentative D call TRBD2 (6 bases). Germline CDR1 and CDR2: KGHSH and LQKENI. The CDR3 runs to 14 residues. Deletions cut 4 bases from V and 3 bases from J, with 13 bases between. The CDR3 sequence is CASSQGTGFYEQYF. The CDR3 region has the DNA TGTGCCAGCTCACAGGGGACTGGATTCTACGAGCAGTACTTC.

This chain uses TRBV5-1 with TRBJ2-5, with D unresolved. Germline V gives CDR1 SGHRS, CDR2 YFSETQ. The CDR3 runs to 12 residues. The V end was cut by 0 bases, the J end by 4 bases, with 4 bases between. The CDR3 sequence is CASSLGAETQYF. CDR3 DNA sequence: TGCGCCAGCAGCTTGGGGGCAGAGACCCAGTACTTC.

The V gene is TRBV28, the J gene TRBJ2-7, with D perhaps being TRBD1 or TRBD2 (5 bases each). Trimming stripped 5 bases from V and 5 bases from J, with 19 bases between. The germline gives CDR1 MDHEN, CDR2 SYDVKM. This CDR3 is 15 amino acids long. CDR3 in amino acids: CASSPAGTLANEQYF. Written as DNA, the CDR3 is TGTGCCAGCAGTCCAGCAGGGACCCTAGCCAACGAGCAGTACTTC.

This chain uses TRBV16 with TRBJ2-6; 7 nucleotides align to TRBD1. CDR3 length: 17 amino acids. CDR1 and CDR2 from the germline V gene are KGHSY and FQNENV. The V segment lost 3 bases and the J segment 4 bases; nucleotides outside the gene matches: 9. CDR3 DNA sequence: TGTGCCAGCAGCCAGAGCCCAAGGGGGCGCGGGGCCAACGTCCTGACTTTC. It translates to CASSQSPRGRGANVLTF.

This chain links TRBV9 with TRBJ1-1; 7 nucleotides agree with TRBD1. The germline V gene encodes CDR1 SGDLS and CDR2 YYNGEE. The CDR3 length is 15 residues. The V segment lost 3 bases and the J segment 1 base; nucleotides outside the gene matches: 6. DNA for the CDR3: TGTGCCAGCAGCGCAACCGGGACAGCGAACACTGAAGCTTTCTTT. This encodes CASSATGTANTEAFF.

This rearrangement joins TRBV2 to TRBJ2-1, with TRBD1 matching over 7 bases. The CDR3 extends over 15 amino acids. From germline, CDR1 is SNHLY and CDR2 FYNNEI. With V trimmed by 6 bases and J by 0 bases, 5 bases remained unmatched. The CDR3 nucleotides are TGTGCCAGCAGAGAACAGGGGAGCTCCTACAATGAGCAGTTCTTC. The encoded protein is CASREQGSSYNEQFF.

This clone was seen a few times. The chain recombines TRBV7-2 with TRBJ1-1; TRBD1 matches at 8 bases. J was trimmed by 0 bases and V by 6 bases; bases with no gene match: 15. The CDR3 is 18 residues long. Germline V lookup: CDR1 SGHTA, CDR2 FQGNSA. CDR3 nucleotide sequence: TGTGCCAGCAGACGGGAGCTCGGGACAGGCTTTATGAACACTGAAGCTTTCTTT. Translated: CASRRELGTGFMNTEAFF.

This clone was detected a few times. The chain uses TRBV19 and TRBJ1-5; 7 bases agree with TRBD1. With V trimmed by 7 bases and J by 2 bases, 5 bases remained unmatched. The germline CDR1 and CDR2 sequences are LNHDA and SQIVND (reference sequence). The CDR3 consists of 14 residues. The CDR3 spells CASTSGTGNQPQHF. CDR3 DNA sequence: TGTGCCAGTACCTCCGGGACAGGCAATCAGCCCCAGCATTTT.

This clone was seen once. Written as DNA, the CDR3 is TGTGCCAGCAGCGGTCAGGGGGTATTCGCAGCTTTCTTT. Translated: CASSGQGVFAAFF. The chain combines TRBV5-6 with TRBJ1-1, with 7 bases fitting TRBD1. Trimming removed 4 bases from V and 10 bases from J; junction bases left unmatched: 10. CDR1 is SGHDT and CDR2 is YYEEEE in the germline V gene. CDR3 length: 13 amino acids.

The chain links TRBV5-1 to TRBJ2-2; TRBD1 agrees at 7 bases. The CDR3 sequence is 14 residues long. The V gene's germline CDR1 is SGHRS and CDR2 YFSETQ. Germline trimming cut 10 bases from V and 2 bases from J; bases unmatched to any gene: 8. CDR3 in DNA: TGCGCCTCGAAGACAGGGCCCAACACCGGGGAGCTGTTTTTT. As protein: CASKTGPNTGELFF.